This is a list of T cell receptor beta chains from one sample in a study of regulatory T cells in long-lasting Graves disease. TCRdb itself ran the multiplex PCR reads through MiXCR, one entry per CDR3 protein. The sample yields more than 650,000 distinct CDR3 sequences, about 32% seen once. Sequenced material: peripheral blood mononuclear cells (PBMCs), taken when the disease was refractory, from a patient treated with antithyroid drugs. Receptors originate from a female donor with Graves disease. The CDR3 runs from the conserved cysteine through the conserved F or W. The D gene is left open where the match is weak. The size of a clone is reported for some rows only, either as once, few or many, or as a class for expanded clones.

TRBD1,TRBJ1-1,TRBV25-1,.,CASSEYSDRGRAFF,TGTGCCAGCAGTGAATATTCCGACAGGGGGAGAGCTTTCTTT
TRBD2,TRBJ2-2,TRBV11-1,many,CASSLLAGGAGELFF,TGTGCCAGCAGCTTGCTGGCGGGAGGCGCCGGGGAGCTGTTTTTT
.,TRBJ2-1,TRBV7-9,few,CASSFIWDSSYNEQFF,TGTGCCAGCAGCTTCATCTGGGACTCGTCCTACAATGAGCAGTTCTTC
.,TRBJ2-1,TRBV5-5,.,CTSSPSYNEQFF,TGTACCAGCAGCCCTTCTTACAATGAGCAGTTCTTC
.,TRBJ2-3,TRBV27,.,CASSLWTESTDTQYF,TGTGCCAGCAGTTTATGGACAGAGAGCACAGATACGCAGTATTTT
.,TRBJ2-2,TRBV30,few,CAWSAGLGTGELFF,TGTGCCTGGAGTGCGGGACTTGGAACCGGGGAGCTGTTTTTT
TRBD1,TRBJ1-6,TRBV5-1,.,CASSSRTGDNSPLHF,TGCGCCAGCAGCTCCCGGACAGGCGATAATTCACCCCTCCACTTT
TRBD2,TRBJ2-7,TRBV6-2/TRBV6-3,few,CASNLGREGYEQYF,TGTGCCAGCAACCTCGGGAGGGAGGGTTACGAGCAGTACTTC
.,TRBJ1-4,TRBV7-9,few,CASSELGQANEKLFF,TGTGCCAGCAGCGAATTAGGGCAGGCGAATGAAAAACTGTTTTTT
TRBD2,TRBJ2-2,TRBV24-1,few,CATSDGPRGRGGELFF,TGTGCCACCAGTGATGGACCCCGCGGGAGGGGCGGGGAGCTGTTTTTT
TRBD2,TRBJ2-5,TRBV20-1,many,CSADRGGSVGETQYF,TGCAGTGCTGACCGCGGCGGGAGCGTTGGGGAGACCCAGTACTTC
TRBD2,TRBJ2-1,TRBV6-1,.,CASSGTTREDRARAGGLNEQFF,TGTGCCAGCAGTGGAACCACCCGGGAGGACAGGGCACGAGCGGGAGGGTTGAATGAGCAGTTCTTC
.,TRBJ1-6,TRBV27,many,CASSFYGVAYNSPLHF,TGTGCCAGCAGTTTCTACGGGGTTGCCTATAATTCACCCCTCCACTTT
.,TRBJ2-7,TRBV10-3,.,CAIAARPLDEQYF,TGTGCCATCGCGGCCCGTCCTTTGGACGAGCAGTACTTC
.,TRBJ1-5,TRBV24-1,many,CATSDAGPSNQPQHF,TGTGCCACCAGTGACGCAGGACCGAGCAATCAGCCCCAGCATTTT
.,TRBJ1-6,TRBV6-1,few,CASSDGTYNSPLHF,TGTGCCAGCAGTGACGGGACTTACAATTCACCCCTCCACTTT
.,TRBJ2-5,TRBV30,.,CAWSNTAQETQYF,TGTGCCTGGAGTAATACAGCCCAAGAGACCCAGTACTTC
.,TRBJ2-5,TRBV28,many,CASSSGDVAPETQYF,TGTGCCAGCAGTTCCGGGGACGTCGCCCCCGAGACCCAGTACTTC
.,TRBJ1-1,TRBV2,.,CASITGAFF,TGTGCCAGCATTACAGGGGCTTTCTTT
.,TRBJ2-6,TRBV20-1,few,CSALTNSGANVLTF,TGCAGTGCTTTAACGAACTCTGGGGCCAACGTCCTGACTTTC
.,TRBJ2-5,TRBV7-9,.,CASMEESQETQYF,TGTGCCAGCATGGAGGAGAGCCAAGAGACCCAGTACTTC
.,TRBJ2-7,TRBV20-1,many,CSARDWEDSTYEQYF,TGCAGTGCTAGAGATTGGGAGGACTCCACCTACGAGCAGTACTTC